Below, 12 T cell receptor beta chains from the same sample are listed, as sequenced in a study of long-term antiretroviral therapy in people with HIV. At survey level, the immunoSEQ assay was run in its v3.0 version. Data came from immunoSEQ multiplex PCR; TCRdb stores just in-frame clones and leaves some out. In the table there are about 33,000 clones, roughly 80% of which are singletons. Sequenced here: unsorted PBMCs, sampled 2 years after starting antiretroviral therapy. Receptors were obtained from a woman in her 50s with HIV.

The DNA for the CDR3 is TGTGCCAGTAGTATAAATGGGGGGGGGCCGGAGACCCAGTACTTC. This translates into CASSINGGGPETQYF. The V gene is TRBV19, the J gene TRBJ2-5; weak D call: TRBD2 (7 bases). The CDR3 totals 15 residues. In germline, CDR1 is LNHDA, CDR2 SQIVND (reference sequence). The V and J ends lost 2 bases and 5 bases respectively, with 15 bases between them.

The chain has TRBV6-1 and TRBJ2-7; TRBD1 might be the D (6 bases). The CDR3 totals 13 residues. Trimming took off 6 bases at V and 0 bases at J, with 9 bases between the two ends. Germline CDR1 MNHNS, CDR2 SASEGT. In nucleotides, the CDR3 is TGTGCCAGCAGCCGGACAGCCTCCTACGAGCAGTACTTC. Translated, it gives CASSRTASYEQYF.

This clone was seen just once. V and J are TRBV7-3 and TRBJ2-5, with D possibly called TRBD1 or TRBD2 (5 bases each). The CDR3 consists of 13 residues. CDR1 and CDR2 (germline): SGHTA, FQGTGA. With 3 bases removed from V and 4 bases from J, the gap between germline ends came to 9 bases. CDR3 region: CASSLIGTETQYF. Here the CDR3 DNA reads TGTGCCAGCAGCTTGATCGGGACAGAGACCCAGTACTTC.

The chain links TRBV5-5 to TRBJ2-7, with D hard to call. The CDR3 length is 13 residues. Per germline, CDR1 SGHKS and CDR2 YYEKEE (reference sequence). Between the trimmed V and J ends, which lost 1 base and 4 bases, there was a span of 9 bases. CDR3 bases: TGTGCCAGCAGCTTGAGTCCACTTTACGAGCAGTACGTC. Its translation is CASSLSPLYEQYV.

V is TRBV5-1 and J is TRBJ2-3, with 8 bases fitting TRBD2. CDR3 length equals 17 residues. Germline lookup yields CDR1 SGHRS and CDR2 YFSETQ. J gave up 0 bases and V 4 bases, and 10 bases lay outside the gene matches. The CDR3 loop reads CASSALLSGVSTDTQYF. The CDR3 DNA is TGCGCCAGCAGCGCATTACTTAGCGGGGTTAGCACAGATACGCAGTATTTT.

The CDR3 is CASSGPGSGANVLTF. CDR3 DNA sequence: TGCGCCAGCAGCGGCCCGGGTTCTGGGGCCAACGTCCTGACTTTC. The chain has TRBV5-1 and TRBJ2-6; no clear D. The CDR3 covers 15 residues. Germline lookup yields CDR1 SGHRS and CDR2 YFSETQ. The V gene lost 4 bases and the J gene lost 1 base, with 9 bases spanning the gap.

The chain is built from TRBV7-9 and TRBJ2-5; 7 positions match TRBD1. The CDR3 is 15 residues long. The V gene end was trimmed by 4 bases and the J gene end by 3 bases; junction bases not matched to a gene: 8. Germline V gene lookup returns CDR1 SEHNR and CDR2 FQNEAQ (reference sequence). The CDR3 region is CASSSPDTGEETQYF. CDR3 DNA: TGTGCCAGCAGCTCCCCGGACACAGGGGAAGAGACCCAGTACTTC.

The V gene is TRBV15, the J gene TRBJ1-2; D is ambiguous. The CDR3 is made up of 15 amino acids. With 0 bases removed from V and 2 bases from J, the gap between germline ends came to 10 bases. In germline, CDR1 is LNHNV, CDR2 YYDKDF (reference sequence). DNA for the CDR3: TGTGCCACCAGCAGAGAAGGCAGGTCCAACTATGGCTACACCTTC. It is translated as CATSREGRSNYGYTF.

The chain links TRBV6-5 to TRBJ1-1; D is unclear. Trimming left V 0 bases short and J 1 base short, with 3 bases between. CDR3 length: 13 residues. Germline V gene lookup returns CDR1 MNHEY and CDR2 SVGAGI. The CDR3: CASSYSQNTEAFF. Written as DNA, the CDR3 is TGTGCCAGCAGTTACTCTCAGAACACTGAAGCTTTCTTT.

The chain employs TRBV10-3 and TRBJ1-1; D is perhaps TRBD1 (5 bases). The CDR3 has 13 amino acids. Per the germline V gene, CDR1 is ENHRY and CDR2 is SYGVKD. V was pared by 3 bases and J by 5 bases, with 10 bases between. As DNA, the CDR3 is TGTGCCATCAGTGAATGGGGGGGGACTGAAGCTTTCTTT. Protein product: CAISEWGGTEAFF.

The chain carries TRBV2 and TRBJ2-1; D not certain. Germline V gives CDR1 SNHLY, CDR2 FYNNEI. The CDR3 spans 16 residues. Trimming took off 4 bases at V and 3 bases at J, with 16 bases between the two ends. The CDR3 loop reads CASSGIIGPGYNEQFF. In nucleotides, the CDR3 is TGTGCCAGCAGTGGAATTATCGGACCGGGCTACAATGAGCAGTTCTTC.

This clone was picked up a small number of times. This CDR3 reads CASSVRTATNEKLFF. Written as DNA, the CDR3 is TGTGCCAGCAGTGTTCGGACAGCAACTAATGAAAAACTGTTTTTT. The chain couples TRBV2 to TRBJ1-4; maybe TRBD1 (6 bases). CDR3 length: 15 residues. Trimming cost V 4 bases and J 0 bases, with 9 bases left between them. Germline CDR1 and CDR2: SNHLY and FYNNEI.